This T cell receptor beta chain emerged from a study of CD8+CD57+ T cells in acquired aplastic anemia. Germline CDR1 is LNHNV and CDR2 is YYDKDF (reference sequence). The V gene lost 6 bases and the J gene lost 0 bases, with 11 bases spanning the gap. This CDR3 has 15 amino acids. Profiling of TCR beta VDJ combinations and CDR3 sequences used genomic DNA as template. One entry per CDR3 protein, called by TCRdb with MiXCR from the reads. The sample carries 65,000 or so distinct CDR3 sequences, about 50% recorded once. The chain joins TRBV15 to TRBJ1-4; a weak D match, TRBD1 (6 bases). Sequencing was performed on sorted CD4+, CD8+, or CD8+CD57+ T cells (not recorded which) from PBMCs. This TCR came from a human donor in good health, serving as a control. The CDR3 loop is CATSARTATNEKLFF. The CDR3 DNA reads TGTGCCACCAGTGCCAGGACAGCAACTAATGAAAAACTGTTTTTT.